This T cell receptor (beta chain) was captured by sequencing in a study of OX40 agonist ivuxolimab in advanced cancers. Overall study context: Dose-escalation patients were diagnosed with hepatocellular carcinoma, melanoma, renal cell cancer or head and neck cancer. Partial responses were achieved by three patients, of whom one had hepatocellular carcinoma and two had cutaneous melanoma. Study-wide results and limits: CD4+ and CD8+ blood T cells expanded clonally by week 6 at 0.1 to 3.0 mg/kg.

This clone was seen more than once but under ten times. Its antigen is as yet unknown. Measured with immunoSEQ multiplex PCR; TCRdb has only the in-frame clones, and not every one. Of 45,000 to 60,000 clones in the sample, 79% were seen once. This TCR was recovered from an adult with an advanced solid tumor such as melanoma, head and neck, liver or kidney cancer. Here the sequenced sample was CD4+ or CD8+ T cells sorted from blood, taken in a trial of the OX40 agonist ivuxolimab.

CDR3 sequence: CASSSRAQNLYEQYF. The CDR3 DNA is TGTGCCAGCAGCTCCCGGGCACAAAACCTCTACGAGCAGTACTTC. This chain uses TRBV7-2 with TRBJ2-7; D ambiguous. The germline CDR1 and CDR2 sequences are SGHTA and FQGNSA. V lost 4 bases and J lost 3, with 16 bases in between. This CDR3 spans 15 amino acids.